Reported below is one TCR beta chain. Its binding antigen is unknown. Base qualities are not at hand, and no much larger clone is one base apart. The immunoSEQ Assay, a bias-controlled multiplex PCR, was used to amplify TCRbeta CDR3 regions from genomic DNA. As for how the authors treated the data: Within the assay, amplification of reference gene primers was used to estimate how many nucleated cells each sample contained. Sequence reads were collapsed and filtered to measure the absolute abundance of every unique TCRbeta CDR3 rearrangement. For each sample, productive Simpson clonality was calculated by taking the square root of Simpson's diversity index across productive rearrangements. TCRdb obtained this table from immuneACCESS and retained in-frame rearrangements with V and J assigned. These tables miss some clones; where compared with another copy, unresolved V genes account for less than half of the shortfall, and the remainder is unexplained. From that table come the V and J calls and clone size; the DNA was used to work out D and trimming. The sample data list around 280,000 clones, and around 87% of these were observed just once. Of the sample, 1.7% falls within the top ten clones.

The data are from a study of blood T cell repertoires in COVID-19 (dated by TCRdb to between 2020 and 2021). About the full investigation: The collaborator samples originated in the United States, Italy and Spain and spanned the acute and convalescent phases of COVID-19. The material from the prospective study consisted of cDNA or gDNA derived from T cells, B-cell-depleted T cells, or PBMCs. Subjects who had been exposed to COVID-19, were actively infected with it, or had recovered from it provided the deeply sampled blood TCRbeta repertoires that made up the dataset. The repertoires were made available in a free public database intended to serve as a resource for research on the immune response to SARS-CoV-2. The samples were drawn from the first 160 participants of the ongoing ImmuneRACE study and from 1,254 subjects provided by 6 global collaborators. A de-identified subject ID, COVID-19 status, age in years and sex were almost always included in the sample metadata. Where available, HLA class I and class II types were obtained from metadata supplied by the sample provider rather than from assay-based typing. Broad study findings and their caveats: Clinical and demographic metadata were provided uncurated, with the amount varying by source and participant.

Participants in the prospective study were enrolled through a virtual design, were aged roughly 18 to 100 years, and lived in approximately 25 United States geographic areas. Cohort assignment in the prospective study relied on participant-reported clinical history from a screening survey and a study questionnaire. Mobile phlebotomists in the prospective study collected whole blood, serum and a nasopharyngeal or oropharyngeal swab from every participant. Additional blood draws and questionnaires over an approximately 2-month period could optionally be provided by prospective study participants. Before DNA extraction, prospective study blood samples were shipped either frozen or at room temperature. The CDR3 numbers 12 residues from cysteine through phenylalanine. The only DNA kept is the CDR3, 36 bases in frame from the first base. V was cut back by 5 bases and J by 7 bases, leaving a gap of 9 bases between them. The germline V gene (reference sequence) provides CDR1 SEHNR and CDR2 FQNEAQ.

The sequencing input was PBMCs or T cells enriched from blood (not recorded which). This receptor was identified in a woman in her late teens or twenties with acute COVID-19. This chain joins TRBV7-9 to TRBJ2-1; there is no confident call for the D gene. The CDR3 protein: CASSLRYNEQFF. In nucleotide form, the sequence is TGTGCCAGCAGCCTCAGGTATAATGAGCAGTTCTTC.